This TCR beta chain was identified during a study of blood T cell repertoires in COVID-19 (dated by TCRdb to about 2020). Notes on the research overall: Samples from collaborators originated in the United States, Italy and Spain and spanned both the acute and convalescent phases of COVID-19. The material from the prospective study consisted of cDNA or gDNA derived from T cells, B-cell-depleted T cells, or PBMCs. Deeply sampled blood TCRbeta repertoires from subjects exposed to, actively infected with, or recovered from COVID-19 were included in the dataset. A freely available public database, intended as a resource for researchers studying the immune response to SARS-CoV-2, is where the repertoires were released. Samples came from the ongoing ImmuneRACE study (first 160 participants) plus 1,254 subjects from 6 global collaborators. A de-identified subject ID, COVID-19 status, age in years and sex were almost always included in the sample metadata. Where available, HLA class I and class II types were obtained from metadata supplied by the sample provider rather than from assay-based typing.

The junction shows trimming of 0 bases on V and 8 bases on J, plus 7 bases between the germline ends. Measured from the cysteine to the phenylalanine, the CDR3 is 11 residues long. Only the CDR3 DNA is retained, 33 bases long and in frame from the first base. Taken from the germline V gene (reference sequence), the CDR1 and CDR2 loops are GTSNPN and SVGIG. Overall study outcomes, separate from this receptor: The amount of clinical and demographic metadata varied by source and participant and was provided uncurated.

Each collaborating institution followed its own protocols to collect whole blood in K2EDTA tubes. For TCRbeta analysis, collaborators shipped samples as frozen whole blood, isolated PBMCs, or DNA extracted from either of those sample types. TCRbeta CDR3 regions were amplified from genomic DNA using the immunoSEQ Assay, a bias-controlled multiplex PCR. Processing in the source paper ran as follows. Nucleated cell counts per sample were estimated from amplification of reference gene primers within the assay. To quantify the absolute abundance of each unique TCRbeta CDR3 rearrangement, sequence reads were collapsed and filtered. Productive Simpson clonality was computed per sample as the square root of Simpson's diversity index over productive rearrangements. Not all clones reach the TCRdb copy of this immuneACCESS table, which keeps in-frame sequences only. Checked studies attribute under half of the gap to unresolved V genes and leave the rest unexplained. The V and J calls and clone size are taken from that table; D and trimming were inferred from the DNA. This sample has roughly 250,000 clones in its table, and around nine tenths of those were observed once. The top ten hold approximately 0.84% of the sample.

Comment on this clone: Its antigen remains unidentified. No base quality values were provided; no much bigger clone lies one nucleotide off.

Sequencing input: peripheral blood. This sequence uses TRBV30 and TRBJ1-2; the D gene cannot be resolved reliably. This receptor was identified in a man aged 25 to 40 with acute or convalescent COVID-19. CDR3 loop: CAWSVARGYTF. The DNA sequence is TGTGCCTGGAGTGTTGCGCGCGGCTACACCTTC.